These T cell receptor beta chains were read from a single sample in a study of T cell repertoires in aging, cancer and after chemotherapy. TCRdb recomputed calls from the multiplex PCR reads with MiXCR, one row per CDR3 protein. The sample consists of about 12,000 distinct CDR3 sequences, less than 40% of them appearing once. Input material: blood. The origin of the receptors is a human donor in good health. The donor label of this sample is uncertain. Both conserved end residues are part of each CDR3.

v_gene	j_gene	CDR3aa
TRBV18	TRBJ2-7	CASSPAFTSSYEQYF
TRBV6-2/TRBV6-3	TRBJ2-5	CASSYSEETQYF
TRBV27	TRBJ1-1	CASAPDGDTEAFF
TRBV5-4	TRBJ2-7	CASSLFGTGVPEQYF
TRBV19	TRBJ1-6	CASSTGQGLIRF
TRBV12-3/TRBV12-4	TRBJ2-7	CASTRDSPYEQYF
TRBV18	TRBJ1-1	CASSPRVENTEAFF
TRBV29-1	TRBJ1-2	CSVEVENYGYTF
TRBV12-3/TRBV12-4	TRBJ2-3	CASSSLAGLTDTQYF
TRBV5-1	TRBJ2-7	CASSLAVTGSDEQYF
TRBV19	TRBJ2-5	CASSMGHWETQYF
TRBV6-6	TRBJ1-2	CASSYSGPSVGYTF
TRBV12-3/TRBV12-4	TRBJ1-5	CASSLSGNWGPQHF
TRBV5-4	TRBJ2-5	CASSSGLARGGTQYF
TRBV6-1	TRBJ2-5	CASRLDRLQETQYF
TRBV5-4	TRBJ2-7	CASSLGTGGDYEQYF
TRBV19	TRBJ2-3	CASSRTTGTSGTDTQYF
TRBV29-1	TRBJ2-7	CSAGGGQGANEQYF
TRBV19	TRBJ2-1	CASSTGGSSYNEQFF
TRBV5-1	TRBJ2-5	CASSSGGGGQETQYF
TRBV5-6	TRBJ2-1	CASRPAGAYNEQFF
TRBV15	TRBJ2-5	CATSRAPGGIETQYF
TRBV10-3	TRBJ2-1	CAMNRGPDNEQFF
TRBV6-5	TRBJ2-7	CASSSGTSGNYEQYF
TRBV5-6	TRBJ1-3	CASSTQTGNTIYF
TRBV19	TRBJ1-4	CASSTAGSWSNEKLFF
TRBV12-3/TRBV12-4	TRBJ1-1	CASRRSADNTEAFF
TRBV5-4	TRBJ1-2	CVSSLSQGEIGYGYTF
TRBV27	TRBJ2-7	CASSTGQGTYEQYF
TRBV5-1	TRBJ2-1	CASSLEWRQGNNEQFF